What follows are 3 T cell receptor beta chains derived from one specimen sequenced in a study of T cell changes during pregnancy in multiple sclerosis. This table comes from immunoSEQ multiplex PCR, and its TCRdb copy is limited to in-frame clones, with some not included. Of more than 75,000 clones in the sample, approximately 94% were seen once. The input for sequencing was peripheral blood, taken in the third trimester of pregnancy. The receptors stem from a female donor with multiple sclerosis, enrolled in a pregnancy study.

The rearrangement links TRBV6-5 to TRBJ2-1, with 10 bases that match TRBD1. V lost 10 bases, J lost 10 bases, and 13 bases stayed unmatched. Germline V gene sequence: CDR1 MNHEY, CDR2 SVGAGI. CDR3 size: 14 residues. CDR3 DNA sequence: TGTGCCACCGGGGGGGACAGGGGATTCGGGGAGCAGTTCTTC. Its protein is CATGGDRGFGEQFF.

The chain recombines TRBV7-9 with TRBJ1-1; the match to TRBD1 covers 7 bases. CDR3 length equals 16 residues. The ends lost 5 bases at V and 7 bases at J; junction bases unmatched: 16. The germline V gene encodes CDR1 SEHNR and CDR2 FQNEAQ (reference sequence). CDR3 bases: TGTGCCAGCAGCGACGCTACGGGACAGAAGACGTATGAAGCTTTCTTT. Protein: CASSDATGQKTYEAFF.

The CDR3 bases are TGTGCCAGCAGTGACTCGGCCTCAGGGACGCAGTATTTT. Protein: CASSDSASGTQYF. This chain links TRBV6-4 with TRBJ2-3; D perhaps matches TRBD1 (5 bases). The CDR3 contains 13 residues. V lost 0 bases to trimming and J lost 9 bases, with 10 bases between them. The V gene's germline CDR1 is MRHNA and CDR2 SNTAGT.